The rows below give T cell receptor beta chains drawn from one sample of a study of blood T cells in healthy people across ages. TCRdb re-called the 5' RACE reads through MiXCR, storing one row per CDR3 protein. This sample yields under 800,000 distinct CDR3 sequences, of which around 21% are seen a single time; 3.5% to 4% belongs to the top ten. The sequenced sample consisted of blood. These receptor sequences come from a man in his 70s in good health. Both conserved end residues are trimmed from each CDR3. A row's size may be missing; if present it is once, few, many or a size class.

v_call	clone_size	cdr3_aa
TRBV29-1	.	SVVFSETQH
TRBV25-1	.	ASMARTNTGELF
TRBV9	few	ASSVGGGSEDTQY
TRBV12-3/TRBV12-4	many	ASSPSTNRDEQF
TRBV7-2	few	ASSYRGTSTDTQY
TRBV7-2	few	ASSSVASSYEQY
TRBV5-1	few	ASSSETATDTQY
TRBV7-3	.	ARSWGQRFGNEQF
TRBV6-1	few	ASSLGTVTEAF
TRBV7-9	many	ASSLVGGETQY
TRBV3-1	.	ASSQENLVTEAF
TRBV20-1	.	SASLEFDTEAF
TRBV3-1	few	ASSQDLVVPNTGAF
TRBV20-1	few	SASRRGANYGYT
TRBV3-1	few	ASSQQVGEQY
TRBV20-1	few	SAKLTSGYRETQY
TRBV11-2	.	ASNKASTDTQY
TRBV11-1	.	ASSSGQGVSYNEQF
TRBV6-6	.	ASSYLDPIERTDTQY
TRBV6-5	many	ASSYTDQGSEQF
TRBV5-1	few	ASSLTAGSDTQY
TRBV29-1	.	SVEDPWGSGANVLT
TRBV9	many	ASSVESTSDEQF
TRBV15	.	ATSRTGAGDTEAF
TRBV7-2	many	ASSFPGQGAHEKLF
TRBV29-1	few	SVEKAASYEQY
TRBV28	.	ASNSLVGRQGAGTNEKLF
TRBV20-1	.	SADGQANYGYT
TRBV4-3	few	ASSQLQGRYEQY
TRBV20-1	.	SATMGSANYGYT
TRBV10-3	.	AIGQGAGGELF
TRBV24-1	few	ATSEGTSVLSSYNEQF
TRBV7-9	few	ASSPETGTEKLF
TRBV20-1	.	SARDPRKNNEQF
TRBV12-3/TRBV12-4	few	ASEGGSYNEQF
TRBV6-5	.	ASSYGAFYEQY
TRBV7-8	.	ASSFLLRGQGGNEKLF
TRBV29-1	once	SVTSGSSYEQY
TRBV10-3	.	AIRGGQGVYEQY
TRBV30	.	AWSEWQDDQPQH
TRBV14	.	ASSGSGTETKNIQY
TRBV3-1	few	ASSLLGELF
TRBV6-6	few	ASSYGSGIEYEQY
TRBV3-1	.	ASSPAGGGSDTQY
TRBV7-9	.	ASSQPGLAGTGTGELF
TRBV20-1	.	SARDSGANVLT
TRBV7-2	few	ASSLPTGQGVDTQY
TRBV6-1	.	ASKESGGAANYEQY
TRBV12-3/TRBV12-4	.	ASRFGRGRGRSYTQY
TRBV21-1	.	ASSSRPGRNQPQH
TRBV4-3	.	ASSQERAASNYGYT
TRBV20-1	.	SAPNGGQGGNQPQH
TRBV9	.	ASSPGQPSDEQY